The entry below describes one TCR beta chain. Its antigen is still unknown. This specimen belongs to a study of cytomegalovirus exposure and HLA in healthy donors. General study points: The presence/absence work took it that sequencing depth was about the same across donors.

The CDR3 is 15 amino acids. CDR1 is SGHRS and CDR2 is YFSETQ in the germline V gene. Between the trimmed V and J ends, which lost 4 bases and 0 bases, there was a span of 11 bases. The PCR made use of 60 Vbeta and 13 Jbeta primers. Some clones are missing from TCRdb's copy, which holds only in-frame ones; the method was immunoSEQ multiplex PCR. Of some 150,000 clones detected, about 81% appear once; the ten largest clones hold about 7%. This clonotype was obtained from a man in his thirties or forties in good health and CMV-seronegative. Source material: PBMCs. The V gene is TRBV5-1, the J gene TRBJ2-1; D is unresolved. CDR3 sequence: CASSLTESSYNEQFF. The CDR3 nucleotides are TGCGCCAGCAGCCTCACAGAGAGCTCCTACAATGAGCAGTTCTTC. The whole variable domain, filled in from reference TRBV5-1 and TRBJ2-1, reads KAGVTQTPRYLIKTRGQQVTLSCSPISGHRSVSWYQQTPGQGLQFLFEYFSETQRNKGNFPGRFSGRQFSNSRSEMNVSTLELGDSALYLCASSLTESSYNEQFFGPGTRLTVL.